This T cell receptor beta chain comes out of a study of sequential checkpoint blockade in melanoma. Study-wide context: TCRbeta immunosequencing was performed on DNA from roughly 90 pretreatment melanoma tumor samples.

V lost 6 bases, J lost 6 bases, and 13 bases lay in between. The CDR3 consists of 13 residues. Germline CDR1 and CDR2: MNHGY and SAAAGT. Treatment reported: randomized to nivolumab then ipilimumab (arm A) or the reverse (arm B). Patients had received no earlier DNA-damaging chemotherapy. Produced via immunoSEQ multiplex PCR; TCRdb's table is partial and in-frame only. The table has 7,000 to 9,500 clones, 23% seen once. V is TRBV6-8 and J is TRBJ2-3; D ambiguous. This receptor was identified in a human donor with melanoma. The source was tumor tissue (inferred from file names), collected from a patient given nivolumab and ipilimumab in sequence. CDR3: CASRLETSDTQYF. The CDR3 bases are TGTGCCAGCAGGCTAGAGACGTCCGATACGCAGTATTTT.